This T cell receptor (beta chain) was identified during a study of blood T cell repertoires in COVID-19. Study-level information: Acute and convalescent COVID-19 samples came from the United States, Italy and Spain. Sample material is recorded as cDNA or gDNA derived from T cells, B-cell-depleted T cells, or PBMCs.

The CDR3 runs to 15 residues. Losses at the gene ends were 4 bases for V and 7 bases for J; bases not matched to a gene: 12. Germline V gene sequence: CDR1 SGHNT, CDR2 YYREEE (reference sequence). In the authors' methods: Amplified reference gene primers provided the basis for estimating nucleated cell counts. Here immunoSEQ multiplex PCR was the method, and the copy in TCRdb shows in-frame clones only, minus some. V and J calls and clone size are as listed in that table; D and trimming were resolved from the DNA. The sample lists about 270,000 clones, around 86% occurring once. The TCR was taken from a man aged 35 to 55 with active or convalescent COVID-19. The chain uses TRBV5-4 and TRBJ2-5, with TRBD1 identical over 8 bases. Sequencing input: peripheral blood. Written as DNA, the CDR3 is TGTGCCAGCAGCCCTATTGGACAGGGCGTGGGGACCCAGTACTTC. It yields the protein CASSPIGQGVGTQYF.